This TCR beta chain stems from a study of blood T cell repertoires in COVID-19 (dated by TCRdb to the early 2020s). Broadly, across the study: Samples covering the acute and convalescent phases of COVID-19 were provided by collaborators in the United States, Italy and Spain. The prospective study material was composed of cDNA or gDNA derived from T cells, B-cell-depleted T cells, or PBMCs. Where available, HLA class I and class II types were taken from metadata supplied by the sample provider and were not determined by assay-based typing. The sample metadata nearly always contained a de-identified subject ID, COVID-19 status, age in years and sex. Samples came from the ongoing ImmuneRACE study (first 160 participants) plus 1,254 subjects from 6 global collaborators. The repertoires were released in a freely available public database meant as a resource for research on the immune response to SARS-CoV-2. Subjects who had been exposed to COVID-19, were actively infected with it, or had recovered from it provided the deeply sampled blood TCRbeta repertoires that made up the dataset. Findings and caveats that apply to the study as a whole: How much clinical and demographic metadata was included differed by source and by participant, and the metadata was provided uncurated.

Cut back by 3 bases and 1 base, the V and J ends lie 13 bases apart. The CDR1 and CDR2 encoded by the germline V gene are SGHRS and YFSETQ. From the cysteine up to the phenylalanine, the CDR3 has a length of 15 residues. CDR3 DNA only is kept here, 45 bases in frame from base 1. TCRbeta CDR3 regions were amplified from genomic DNA using the immunoSEQ Assay, a bias-controlled multiplex PCR. In the authors' own workflow: The number of nucleated cells in each sample was estimated from the amplification of reference gene primers within the assay. To quantify the absolute abundance of each unique TCRbeta CDR3 rearrangement, sequence reads were collapsed and filtered. For each sample, productive Simpson clonality was calculated by taking the square root of Simpson's diversity index across productive rearrangements. TCRdb re-hosts the immuneACCESS table, in-frame sequences only. Its copies lack some clones; in the studies checked, an unresolved V gene accounts for under half of them, and the cause for the rest is not known. Clone size and the V and J calls come from that table; the DNA yielded D and trimming. The sample table shows tens of thousands of clones, and approximately 84% are seen once. The ten top clones hold about 25% of the sample.

Each collaborating institution followed its own protocols to collect whole blood in K2EDTA tubes. For TCRbeta analysis, collaborator samples were shipped as frozen whole blood, as isolated PBMCs, or as DNA extracted from either sample type. On this clone: Its target antigen remains unknown. Per-base quality was not reported, and no clone a single base away is much larger than it.

Sequenced sample: peripheral blood. The receptor was derived from a human donor in a cohort sampled during active COVID-19. The chain uses TRBV5-1 and TRBJ1-1, with a tentative D gene TRBD1 over 5 matching bases. CDR3 reads: CASSYPDRKNTEAFF. At the DNA level, the sequence is TGCGCCAGCAGCTACCCAGACAGAAAGAACACTGAAGCTTTCTTT.